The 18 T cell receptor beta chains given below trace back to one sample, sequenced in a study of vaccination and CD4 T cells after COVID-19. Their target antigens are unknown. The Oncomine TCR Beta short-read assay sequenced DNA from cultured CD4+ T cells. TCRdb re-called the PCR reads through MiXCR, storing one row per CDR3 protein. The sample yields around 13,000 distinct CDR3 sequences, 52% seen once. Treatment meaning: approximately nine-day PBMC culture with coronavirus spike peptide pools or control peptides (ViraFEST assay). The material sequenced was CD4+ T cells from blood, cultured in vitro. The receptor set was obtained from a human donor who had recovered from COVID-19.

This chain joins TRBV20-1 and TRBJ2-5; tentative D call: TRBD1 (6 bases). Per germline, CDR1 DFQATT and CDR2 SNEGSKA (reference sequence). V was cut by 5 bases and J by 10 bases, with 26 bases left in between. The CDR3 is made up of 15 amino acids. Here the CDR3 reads CSADHRTAHPGNQYF. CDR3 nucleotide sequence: TGCAGTGCTGACCATAGGACAGCGCATCCCGGGAACCAGTACTTC.

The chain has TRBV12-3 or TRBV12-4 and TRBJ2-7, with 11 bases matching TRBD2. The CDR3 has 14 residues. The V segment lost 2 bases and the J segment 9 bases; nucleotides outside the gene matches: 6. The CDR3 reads CASSLIAGGSGQYF. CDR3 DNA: TGTGCCAGCAGTTTAATAGCGGGAGGGAGTGGGCAGTACTTC.

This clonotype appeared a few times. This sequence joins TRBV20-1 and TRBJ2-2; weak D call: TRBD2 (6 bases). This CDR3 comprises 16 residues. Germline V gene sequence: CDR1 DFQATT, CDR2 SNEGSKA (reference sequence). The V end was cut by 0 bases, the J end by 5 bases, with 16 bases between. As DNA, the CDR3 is TGCAGTGCTAGAGATGATGGGGGGAGCAGGACCGGGGAGCTGTTTTTT. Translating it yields CSARDDGGSRTGELFF.

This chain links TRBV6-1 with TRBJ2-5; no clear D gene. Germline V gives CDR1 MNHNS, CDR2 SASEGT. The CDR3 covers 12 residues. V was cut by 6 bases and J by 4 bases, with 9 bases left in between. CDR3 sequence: CASSTHSETQYF. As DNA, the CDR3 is TGTGCCAGCAGCACACATTCAGAGACCCAGTACTTC.

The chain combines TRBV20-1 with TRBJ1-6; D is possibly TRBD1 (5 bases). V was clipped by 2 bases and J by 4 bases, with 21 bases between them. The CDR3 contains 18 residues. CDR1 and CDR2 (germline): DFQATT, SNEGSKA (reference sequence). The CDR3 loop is CSARRPRAGPPYNSPLHF. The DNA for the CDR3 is TGCAGTGCTAGACGACCCCGAGCAGGGCCACCTTATAATTCACCCCTCCACTTT.

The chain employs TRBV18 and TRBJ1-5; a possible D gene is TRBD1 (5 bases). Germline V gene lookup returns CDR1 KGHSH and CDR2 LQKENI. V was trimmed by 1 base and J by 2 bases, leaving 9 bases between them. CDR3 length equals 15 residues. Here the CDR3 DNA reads TGTGCCAGCTCACCACTAGGGACCGGCAATCAGCCCCAGCATTTT. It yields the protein CASSPLGTGNQPQHF.

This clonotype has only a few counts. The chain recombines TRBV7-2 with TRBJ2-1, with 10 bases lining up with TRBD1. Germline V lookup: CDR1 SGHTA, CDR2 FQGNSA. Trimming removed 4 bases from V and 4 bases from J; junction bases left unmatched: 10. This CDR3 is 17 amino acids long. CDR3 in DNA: TGTGCCAGCAGCTCCCGATCTAGGACAGGGGGTTACAATGAGCAGTTCTTC. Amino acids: CASSSRSRTGGYNEQFF.

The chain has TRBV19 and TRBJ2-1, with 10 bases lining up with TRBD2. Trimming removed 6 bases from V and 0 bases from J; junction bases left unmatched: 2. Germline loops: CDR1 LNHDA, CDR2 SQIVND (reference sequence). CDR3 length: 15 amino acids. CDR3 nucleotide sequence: TGTGCCAGTAGAACTAGCGGGGTCTCCTACAATGAGCAGTTCTTC. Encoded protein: CASRTSGVSYNEQFF.

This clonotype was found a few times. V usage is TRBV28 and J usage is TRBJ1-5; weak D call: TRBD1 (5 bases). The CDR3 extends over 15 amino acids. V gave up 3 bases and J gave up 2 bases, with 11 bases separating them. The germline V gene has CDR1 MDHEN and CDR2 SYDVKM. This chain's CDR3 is CASSLPLGRNQPQHF. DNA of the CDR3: TGTGCCAGCAGTTTGCCGCTGGGGCGCAATCAGCCCCAGCATTTT.

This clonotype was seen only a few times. CDR3 in DNA: TGTGCCAGTAGTCGACAGACAAGCTCCAATTCACCCCTCCACTTT. The encoded protein is CASSRQTSSNSPLHF. The J gene is TRBJ1-6, the V gene TRBV19; possibly TRBD1 for D (5 bases). The CDR3 extends over 15 amino acids. Between the trimmed V and J ends, which lost 5 bases and 7 bases, there was a span of 15 bases. The V gene's germline CDR1 is LNHDA and CDR2 SQIVND (reference sequence).

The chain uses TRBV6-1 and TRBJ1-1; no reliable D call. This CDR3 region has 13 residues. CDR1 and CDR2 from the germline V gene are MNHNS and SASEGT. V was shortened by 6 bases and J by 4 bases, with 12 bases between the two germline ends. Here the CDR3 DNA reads TGTGCCAGCAGCCGATTCAGTGGCACTGAAGCTTTCTTT. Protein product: CASSRFSGTEAFF.

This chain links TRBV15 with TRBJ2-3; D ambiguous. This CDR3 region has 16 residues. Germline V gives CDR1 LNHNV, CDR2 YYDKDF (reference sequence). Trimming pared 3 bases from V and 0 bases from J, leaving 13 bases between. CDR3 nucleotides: TGTGCCACCAGCAGGGCTAAGTTCACTAGCACAGATACGCAGTATTTT. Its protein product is CATSRAKFTSTDTQYF.

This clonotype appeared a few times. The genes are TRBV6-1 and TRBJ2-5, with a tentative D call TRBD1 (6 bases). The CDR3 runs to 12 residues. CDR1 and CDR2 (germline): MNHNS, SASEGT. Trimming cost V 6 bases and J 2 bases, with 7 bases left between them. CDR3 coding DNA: TGTGCCAGCAGGACAGGTCAAGAGACCCAGTACTTC. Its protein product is CASRTGQETQYF.

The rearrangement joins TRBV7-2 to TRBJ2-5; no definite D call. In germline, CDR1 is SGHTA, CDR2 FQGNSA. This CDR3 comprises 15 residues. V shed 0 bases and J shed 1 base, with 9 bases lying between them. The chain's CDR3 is CASSLAVFPQETQYF. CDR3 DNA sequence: TGTGCCAGCAGCTTAGCAGTGTTCCCCCAAGAGACCCAGTACTTC. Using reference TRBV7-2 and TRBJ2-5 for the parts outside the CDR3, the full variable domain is GAGVSQSPSNKVTEKGKDVELRCDPISGHTALYWYRQSLGQGLEFLIYFQGNSAPDKSGLPSDRFSAERTGGSVSTLTIQRTQQEDSAVYLCASSLAVFPQETQYFGPGTRLLVL.

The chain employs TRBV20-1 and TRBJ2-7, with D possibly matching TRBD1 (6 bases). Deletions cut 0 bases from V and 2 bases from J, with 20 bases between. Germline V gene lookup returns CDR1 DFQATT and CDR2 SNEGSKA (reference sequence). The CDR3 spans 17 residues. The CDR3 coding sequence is TGCAGTGCTAGAGATCTTGGCCCGCAGGGGCCGACCTACGAGCAGTACTTC. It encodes CSARDLGPQGPTYEQYF.

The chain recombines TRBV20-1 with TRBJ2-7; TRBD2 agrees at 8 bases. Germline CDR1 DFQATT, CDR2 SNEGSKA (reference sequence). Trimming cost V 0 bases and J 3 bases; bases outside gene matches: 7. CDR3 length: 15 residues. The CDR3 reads CSARDRRLANYEQYF. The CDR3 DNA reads TGCAGTGCTAGAGATCGGCGACTAGCGAACTACGAGCAGTACTTC.

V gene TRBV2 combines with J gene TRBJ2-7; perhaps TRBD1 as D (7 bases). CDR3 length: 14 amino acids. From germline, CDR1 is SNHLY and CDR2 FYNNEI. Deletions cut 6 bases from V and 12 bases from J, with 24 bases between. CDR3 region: CASREGQSYGNTYF. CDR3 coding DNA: TGTGCCAGCAGGGAGGGACAGTCCTATGGTAATACGTACTTC.

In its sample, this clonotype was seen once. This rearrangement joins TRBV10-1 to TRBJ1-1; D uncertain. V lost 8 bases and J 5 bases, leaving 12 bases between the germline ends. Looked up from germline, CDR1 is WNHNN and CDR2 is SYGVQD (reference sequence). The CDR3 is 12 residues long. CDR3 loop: CASPRGWTEAFF. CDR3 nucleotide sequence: TGCGCCAGCCCTCGGGGTTGGACTGAAGCTTTCTTT.